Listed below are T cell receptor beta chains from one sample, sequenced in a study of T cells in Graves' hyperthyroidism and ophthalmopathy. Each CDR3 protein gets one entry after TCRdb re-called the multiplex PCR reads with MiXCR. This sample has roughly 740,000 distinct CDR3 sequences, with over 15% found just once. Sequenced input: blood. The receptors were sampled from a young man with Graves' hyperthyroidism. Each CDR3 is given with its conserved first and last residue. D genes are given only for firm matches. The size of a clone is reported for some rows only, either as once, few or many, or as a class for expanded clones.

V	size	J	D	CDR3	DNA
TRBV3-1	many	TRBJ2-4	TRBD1	CASSHGTGTKNIQYF	TGTGCCAGCAGCCACGGGACAGGGACCAAAAACATTCAGTACTTC
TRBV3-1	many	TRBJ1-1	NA	CASSQRGPNTEAFF	TGTGCCAGCAGCCAACGCGGACCGAACACTGAAGCTTTCTTT
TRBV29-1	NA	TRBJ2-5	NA	CSVNQAAQETQYF	TGCAGCGTTAACCAGGCGGCCCAAGAGACCCAGTACTTC
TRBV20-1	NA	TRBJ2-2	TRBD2	CSAMGGYTGELFF	TGCAGTGCTATGGGGGGGTACACCGGGGAGCTGTTTTTT
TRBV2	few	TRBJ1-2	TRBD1	CASPGQGIYGYTF	TGTGCCAGCCCGGGACAGGGCATCTATGGCTACACCTTC
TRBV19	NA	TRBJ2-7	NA	CASSIDRGRTYEQYF	TGTGCCAGTAGTATAGATAGAGGCAGAACCTACGAGCAGTACTTC
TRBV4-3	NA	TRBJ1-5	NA	CASSRETDSNQPQHF	TGCGCCAGCAGCCGAGAGACAGATAGCAATCAGCCCCAGCATTTT
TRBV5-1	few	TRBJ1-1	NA	CASSLAGVSTEAFF	TGCGCCAGCAGCTTGGCGGGGGTCTCCACTGAAGCTTTCTTT
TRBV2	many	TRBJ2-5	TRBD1	CASSAGGKETQYF	TGTGCCAGCAGTGCAGGGGGAAAAGAGACCCAGTACTTC
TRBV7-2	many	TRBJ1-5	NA	CASSLGTAYSNQPQHF	TGTGCCAGCAGCTTAGGGACAGCGTATAGCAATCAGCCCCAGCATTTT
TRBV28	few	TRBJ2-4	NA	CASSFGGSQNIQYF	TGTGCCAGCAGTTTTGGGGGGAGCCAAAACATTCAGTACTTC
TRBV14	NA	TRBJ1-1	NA	CASSQGQAGAFF	TGTGCCAGCAGCCAAGGTCAAGCCGGAGCTTTCTTT
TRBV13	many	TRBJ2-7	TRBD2	CASSLKRETYEQYF	TGTGCCAGCAGTTTAAAGCGGGAGACCTACGAGCAGTACTTC
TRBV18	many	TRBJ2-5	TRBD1	CASSPPDRGQETQYF	TGTGCCAGCTCACCCCCGGACAGGGGGCAAGAGACCCAGTACTTC
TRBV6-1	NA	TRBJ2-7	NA	CASRTNERDTAYEQYF	TGTGCCAGCAGAACTAATGAACGGGACACAGCCTACGAGCAGTACTTC
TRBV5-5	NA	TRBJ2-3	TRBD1	CASSSRTGGYTDTQYF	TGTGCCAGCAGCTCGAGGACAGGGGGTTACACAGATACGCAGTATTTT
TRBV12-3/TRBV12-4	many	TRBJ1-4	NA	CASSSQGLNEKLFF	TGTGCCAGCAGTTCACAGGGTCTTAATGAAAAACTGTTTTTT
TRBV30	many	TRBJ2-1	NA	CAWSVGRSSYNEQFF	TGTGCCTGGAGTGTGGGTAGGAGCTCCTACAATGAGCAGTTCTTC
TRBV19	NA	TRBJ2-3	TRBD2	CASSSTSGATDTQYF	TGTGCCAGTAGTTCGACTAGCGGAGCCACAGATACGCAGTATTTT
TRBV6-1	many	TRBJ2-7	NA	CASRALGFGNEQYF	TGTGCCAGCAGGGCCCTGGGGTTCGGGAACGAGCAGTACTTC
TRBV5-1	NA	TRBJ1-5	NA	CASSNGQTDGPQHF	TGCGCCAGCAGCAACGGACAGACCGATGGGCCCCAGCATTTT
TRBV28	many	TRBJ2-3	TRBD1	CASSLPGQGSDTQYF	TGTGCCAGCAGCCTACCGGGACAGGGCTCAGATACGCAGTATTTT
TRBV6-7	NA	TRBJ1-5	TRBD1	CASRRGGTGRQPQHF	TGTGCCAGCAGGAGGGGTGGGACAGGTCGGCAGCCCCAGCATTTT
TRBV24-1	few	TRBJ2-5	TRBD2	CATSGTSGSGETQYF	TGTGCCACCAGTGGTACTAGCGGGAGTGGAGAGACCCAGTACTTC
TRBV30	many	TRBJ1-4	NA	CAWRTVATNEKLFF	TGTGCCTGGAGAACAGTAGCAACTAATGAAAAACTGTTTTTT
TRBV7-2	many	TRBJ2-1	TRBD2	CASSPQRVAGNYNEQFF	TGTGCCAGCAGCCCCCAGAGGGTAGCGGGAAACTACAATGAGCAGTTCTTC
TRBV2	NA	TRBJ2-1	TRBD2	CASSADLAGGNEQFF	TGTGCCAGCAGTGCGGACCTAGCGGGAGGTAATGAGCAGTTCTTC
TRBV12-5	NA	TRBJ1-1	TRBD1	CASGSLQGAHTEAFF	TGTGCTAGTGGATCTCTTCAGGGGGCGCATACTGAAGCTTTCTTT
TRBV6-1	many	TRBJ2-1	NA	CASRPPLGLDEQFF	TGTGCCAGCAGACCTCCACTAGGGCTCGATGAGCAGTTCTTC
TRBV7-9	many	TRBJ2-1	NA	CASSLEGSTYNEQFF	TGTGCCAGCAGCTTAGAGGGTTCTACCTACAATGAGCAGTTCTTC
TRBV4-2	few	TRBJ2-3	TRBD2	CASGLAESTDTQYF	TGTGCCAGCGGACTAGCGGAAAGCACAGATACGCAGTATTTT
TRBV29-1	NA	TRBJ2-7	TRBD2	CSVEMRLAGGYEQYF	TGCAGCGTTGAAATGCGGCTAGCGGGAGGTTACGAGCAGTACTTC
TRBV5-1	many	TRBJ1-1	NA	CASSLDRFGTEAFF	TGCGCCAGCAGCTTGGACAGGTTTGGCACTGAAGCTTTCTTT
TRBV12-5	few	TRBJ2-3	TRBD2	CASGLVRGGRTPTDTQYF	TGTGCTAGTGGTTTGGTAAGGGGAGGGCGGACCCCCACAGATACGCAGTATTTT
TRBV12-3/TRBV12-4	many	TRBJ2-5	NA	CASSFVPGETQYF	TGTGCCAGCAGTTTTGTCCCTGGAGAGACCCAGTACTTC
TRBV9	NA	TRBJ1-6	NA	CASSVGGEGSPLHF	TGTGCCAGCAGCGTAGGGGGGGAGGGTTCACCCCTCCACTTT
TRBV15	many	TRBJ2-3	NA	CATSRESISGSSTDTQYF	TGTGCCACCAGCAGAGAAAGCATAAGTGGTTCTAGCACAGATACGCAGTATTTT
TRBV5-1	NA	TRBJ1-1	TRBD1	CASSPAGTGYTEAFF	TGCGCCAGCAGCCCCGCCGGGACAGGGTACACTGAAGCTTTCTTT
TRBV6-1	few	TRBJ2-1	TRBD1	CASSSYRTRGQNEQFF	TGTGCCAGCAGCTCCTATCGGACCAGGGGGCAAAATGAGCAGTTCTTC
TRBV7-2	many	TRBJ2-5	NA	CASSLGYGGAQETQYF	TGTGCCAGCAGCTTAGGGTATGGCGGGGCGCAAGAGACCCAGTACTTC
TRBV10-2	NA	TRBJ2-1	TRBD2	CASSNPSGISYNEQFF	TGCGCCAGCAGTAACCCTAGCGGGATTTCCTACAATGAGCAGTTCTTC
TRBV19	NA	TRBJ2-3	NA	CASKEGVKTDTQYF	TGTGCCAGTAAAGAGGGAGTTAAGACAGATACGCAGTATTTT
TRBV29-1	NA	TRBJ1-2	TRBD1	CSVEDLTGAYGYTF	TGCAGCGTTGAAGATCTAACAGGGGCCTATGGCTACACCTTC
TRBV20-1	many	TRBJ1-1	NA	CSARVEGLGTEAFF	TGCAGTGCTAGGGTGGAGGGCTTAGGGACTGAAGCTTTCTTT
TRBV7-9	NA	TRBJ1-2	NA	CASSSRNNYGYTF	TGTGCCAGCAGCTCCAGGAATAACTATGGCTACACCTTC
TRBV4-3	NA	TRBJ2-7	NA	CASSQDRALSQYEQYF	TGCGCCAGCAGCCAAGATCGGGCCCTCAGTCAGTACGAGCAGTACTTC
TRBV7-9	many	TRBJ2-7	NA	CASSFYGDSYEQYF	TGTGCCAGCAGCTTTTACGGAGACTCCTACGAGCAGTACTTC
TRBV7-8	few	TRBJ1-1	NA	CASSLEIRVAKTEAFF	TGTGCCAGCAGCTTAGAAATAAGGGTAGCGAAAACTGAAGCTTTCTTT
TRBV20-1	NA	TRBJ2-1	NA	CSARDGTTAEQFF	TGCAGTGCTAGAGATGGAACAACCGCGGAGCAGTTCTTC
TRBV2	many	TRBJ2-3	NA	CASSDQSDTQYF	TGTGCCAGCAGTGATCAGTCCGATACGCAGTATTTT
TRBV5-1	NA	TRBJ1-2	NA	CASSFDSFNYGYTF	TGCGCCAGCAGCTTTGACAGCTTTAACTATGGCTACACCTTC
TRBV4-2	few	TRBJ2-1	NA	CASSRAGENYNEQFF	TGTGCCAGCAGCCGGGCTGGAGAAAACTACAATGAGCAGTTCTTC
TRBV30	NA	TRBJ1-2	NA	CAWSIGQTYGYTF	TGTGCCTGGAGCATCGGACAGACATATGGCTACACCTTC
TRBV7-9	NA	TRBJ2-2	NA	CASSPGFAPGATGELFF	TGTGCCAGCAGCCCCGGGTTCGCTCCGGGGGCGACCGGGGAGCTGTTTTTT
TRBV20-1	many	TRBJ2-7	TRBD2	CSARAPSGLAPEQYF	TGCAGTGCTAGAGCCCCATCCGGACTAGCGCCCGAGCAGTACTTC
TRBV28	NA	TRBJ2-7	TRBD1	CASSFPQGALGEQYF	TGTGCCAGCAGTTTTCCCCAGGGGGCGCTGGGGGAGCAGTACTTC
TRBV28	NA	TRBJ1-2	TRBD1	CASSPPQGGEGYTF	TGTGCCAGCAGTCCACCCCAGGGGGGGGAGGGCTACACCTTC